The TCR beta chain described here comes from a study of shared clonotypes between healthy human individuals. Genomic DNA per cell subset filled all wells of several immunoSEQ plates. Some clones are missing from TCRdb's copy, which holds only in-frame ones; the method was immunoSEQ multiplex PCR. The data hold 500,000 to 650,000 clones, with just over 75% observed a single time. Germline CDR1 and CDR2: MNHEY and SVGAGI. The CDR3 loop spans 14 amino acids. Trimming pared 0 bases from V and 3 bases from J, leaving 5 bases between. The sample holds a few counts of this clone. The sequenced material came from PBMCs. The sequence was collected from a middle-aged woman in good health. Some clones in this sample may be carry-over from other donors' samples. This rearrangement joins TRBV6-5 to TRBJ1-4, with D possibly matching TRBD1 (5 bases). CDR3 residues: CASSYSGANEKLFF. CDR3 DNA sequence: TGTGCCAGCAGTTACTCGGGGGCTAATGAAAAACTGTTTTTT.